A single sample is the source of the 10 T cell receptor beta chains below, sequenced in a study of human T cells and chemical hapten exposure. MiXCR was run by TCRdb on the RACE reads, yielding one entry per CDR3 protein. The sample yields approximately 52,000 distinct CDR3 sequences, around a tenth seen once. Time point in this sample: pre-sensitization, week 0. Noted treatment: therapeutic diphenylcyclopropenone sensitization with weekly scalp DPC. This specimen was whole blood, taken in connection with sensitization to the hapten diphenylcyclopropenone (DPC). Receptors were obtained from a woman in her thirties or forties with alopecia areata. Some clones in this sample may be carry-over from other donors' samples.

This clonotype was found many times. The chain joins TRBV20-1 to TRBJ1-4; no reliable D call. The CDR3 contains 12 residues. V shed 5 bases and J shed 0 bases, with 4 bases lying between them. Germline loops: CDR1 DFQATT, CDR2 SNEGSKA (reference sequence). This CDR3 reads CSAPATNEKLFF. CDR3 nucleotides: TGCAGTGCTCCCGCAACTAATGAAAAACTGTTTTTT.

This clonotype was detected a few times. V and J are TRBV29-1 and TRBJ1-2, with unresolved D. V was trimmed by 4 bases and J by 8 bases, leaving 5 bases between them. CDR3 size: 9 residues. Germline-derived CDR1 and CDR2 are SQVTM and ANQGSEA. The CDR3 spells CSVAGGYTF. The DNA for the CDR3 is TGCAGCGTTGCGGGGGGCTACACCTTC.

The rearrangement uses TRBV6-5 and TRBJ1-1; D remains ambiguous. The CDR3 has 18 residues. The V gene lost 1 base and the J gene lost 8 bases, with 26 bases spanning the gap. CDR1 and CDR2 (germline): MNHEY, SVGAGI. CDR3 nucleotides: TGTGCCAGCAGTTACTTTTTTGGTGGGCGTAAGGATGACGTCGAAGCTTTCTTT. Residues: CASSYFFGGRKDDVEAFF.

This CDR3 reads CASSPSTGVFTGELFF. The CDR3 nucleotides are TGTGCCAGCAGCCCCTCAACGGGGGTCTTCACCGGGGAGCTGTTTTTT. The gene calls are TRBV7-9 and TRBJ2-2, with D possibly being TRBD2 (6 bases). The CDR3 is 16 amino acids. Germline lookup yields CDR1 SEHNR and CDR2 FQNEAQ (reference sequence). The V and J ends lost 5 bases and 4 bases respectively, with 17 bases between them.

The genes are TRBV2 and TRBJ1-2; 7 bases agree with TRBD1. The CDR3 is 13 amino acids. The germline V gene has CDR1 SNHLY and CDR2 FYNNEI. V trimming: 6 bases; J trimming: 4 bases; junction bases outside the gene matches: 5. CDR3 bases: TGTGCCAGCAGCCAACAGGGGACCTATGGCTACACCTTC. Translating gives CASSQQGTYGYTF.

The chain combines TRBV11-1 with TRBJ1-3; 8 bases fit TRBD1. The germline CDR1 and CDR2 sequences are SGHAT and FQDESV (reference sequence). The length of the CDR3 is 16 residues. J was trimmed by 0 bases and V by 4 bases; bases with no gene match: 5. The CDR3 is CASSSGTGASGNTIYF. The CDR3 nucleotides are TGTGCCAGCAGCTCCGGGACAGGAGCCTCTGGAAACACCATATATTTT. The variable domain in full, with the rest retrieved from reference TRBV11-1 and TRBJ1-3, is EAEVAQSPRYKITEKSQAVAFWCDPISGHATLYWYRQILGQGPELLVQFQDESVVDDSQLPKDRFSAERLKGVDSTLKIQPAELGDSAMYLCASSSGTGASGNTIYFGEGSWLTVV.

The chain carries TRBV10-3 and TRBJ1-2, with D tentatively TRBD1 (6 bases). Trimming stripped 3 bases from V and 4 bases from J, with 6 bases between. This CDR3 spans 12 amino acids. Germline assignment: CDR1 ENHRY and CDR2 SYGVKD. The CDR3 here is CAISEQGYGYTF. The DNA for the CDR3 is TGTGCCATCAGTGAACAGGGCTATGGCTACACCTTC.

This clonotype has ten or more counts. The rearrangement uses TRBV21-1 and TRBJ1-1; TRBD1 is the table's D call, not checked against the DNA. TRBV21-1 is a pseudogene segment. This CDR3 spans 17 amino acids. CDR3 loop: CASSKARRDRGNTEAFF. The CDR3 DNA sequence: TGTGCCAGCAGCAAAGCGAGAAGGGACAGGGGGAACACTGAAGCTTTCTTT.

In this sample, this clonotype turned up a few times. CDR3 sequence reads: CSVELAETQYF. The CDR3 nucleotides are TGCAGCGTGGAACTAGCGGAGACCCAGTACTTC. The gene calls are TRBV29-1 and TRBJ2-5; 7 positions match TRBD2. Germline CDR1 SQVTM, CDR2 ANQGSEA. V lost 6 bases and J lost 5; bases outside the gene matches: 3. This CDR3 contains 11 residues.

This clonotype was detected ten times or more. The chain employs TRBV6-2 or TRBV6-3 and TRBJ2-3, with D tentatively TRBD1 (6 bases). Trimming shortened V by 6 bases and J by 5 bases, and 15 bases separated the two germline ends. Germline V gives CDR1 MNHEY, CDR2 SVGEGT. The CDR3 length is 14 residues. CDR3 sequence reads: CASSPVRGLDTQYF. The CDR3 DNA reads as TGTGCCAGCAGCCCCGTGAGGGGGTTAGATACGCAGTATTTT.